This T cell receptor beta chain was captured in a study of graft-versus-host responses after intestinal transplantation (dated by TCRdb to the early 2020s). Concerning the study at large: The transplants that recipients got were multivisceral, liver-intestinal, or isolated intestinal. Anti-thymocyte globulin induction was given to all recipients, followed by maintenance tacrolimus and steroids for two to four years. After intestinal transplantation, graft-versus-host and host-versus-graft alloreactive T cell clones in the graft, circulation and bone marrow were tracked using bulk TCR-beta CDR3 sequencing. To identify alloreactive clones, pre-transplant mixed lymphocyte reaction products were sequenced and then compared with unstimulated pre-transplant donor and recipient T cells. Of the roughly 23 intestinal transplant recipients enrolled in the cohort, one of whom was a retransplant, 3 patients without pretransplant specimens were excluded. Donor T cell macrochimerism was defined as a peak of at least 4% donor T cells among recipient peripheral blood mononuclear cells. Rather than being sequenced by the commercial service, samples from a few later patients were sequenced in-house on an Illumina MiSeq and processed with MiXCR.

The research as a whole found: Conclusions were limited by the relatively low number and heterogeneity of intestinal transplant patients. In the allografts of patients with donor T cell macrochimerism, GvH to HvG T cell clonal ratios were high. GvH clones were found in recipient bone marrow, and some of the GvH clones appeared earlier in ileal mucosa or blood, which is consistent with an intestinal mucosal origin. Peak levels of circulating GvH clones were associated with declines in HvG clones early after transplant.

The label giving this sample's time point can be read as: cells obtained before transplantation from donor or recipient. CD3+CD4+ and CD3+CD8+ populations were FACS-sorted from unstimulated pre-transplant donor and recipient cells taken from spleen or lymph nodes. Its CDR3 holds 17 amino acids, cysteine through phenylalanine. Only the CDR3 DNA stays, 51 bases, in frame from base 1. Per the germline V gene (reference sequence), SEHNR is the CDR1 and FQNEAQ is the CDR2. The germline V and J ends show losses of 4 bases and 2 bases respectively, and no gene match explains 7 bases of the junction. The library was prepared using the immunoSEQ multiplex PCR assay. For most patients, genomic DNA was isolated with the Qiagen DNeasy Blood and Tissue Kit and sent frozen to Adaptive Biotechnologies for TCR sequencing. High-throughput TCR-beta CDR3 sequencing of genomic DNA from most patients was performed by Adaptive Biotechnologies. Processing in the source paper ran as follows. Adaptive's ImmunoSEQ software supplied the TCR sequencing data for around 19 patients, while MiXCR and VDJtools were used to process three other patients. To correct CD4 versus CD8 sorting errors, any sequence found in both subsets at a frequency ratio below 5:1 was removed. CDR3 nucleotide sequences shared between donor and recipient were removed because their origin could not be assigned. At least 2-fold expansion over unstimulated cells and a minimum CFSE-low frequency of 0.002% (template counts) or 0.001% (read counts) were required for clones to be classified as alloreactive. Clones were considered mappable if detected in sequenced pre-transplant spleen, lymph node, or MLR CFSE-low populations of the donor or recipient. Cumulative frequency of alloreactive clones was calculated as a percentage of all sequences weighted by copy number. TCRdb holds this immuneACCESS table with in-frame rearrangements only. Some clones are missing; in checked studies, unresolved V genes explain under half, and the rest has no known cause. The V and J calls and clone size are taken from that table; D and trimming were inferred from the DNA. This sample holds over 90,000 clones; approximately 93% were observed only once. The leading ten clones occupy roughly 1% of the sample.

Remarks on this clone: Which antigen it targets is not known. No much larger clone exists at a distance of one base, and base qualities are not known.

The sequence came from a human donor who received an intestinal transplant. The chain was built from TRBV7-9 and TRBJ2-2, and TRBD2 matches 10 of the central bases. Sample: unstimulated CD8+ T cells sorted from spleen or lymph node cells, taken before intestinal transplant. The CDR3 region reads CASSSPSGGPNTGELFF. In nucleotide form, the sequence is TGTGCCAGCAGCTCTCCTAGCGGGGGCCCAAACACCGGGGAGCTGTTTTTT.